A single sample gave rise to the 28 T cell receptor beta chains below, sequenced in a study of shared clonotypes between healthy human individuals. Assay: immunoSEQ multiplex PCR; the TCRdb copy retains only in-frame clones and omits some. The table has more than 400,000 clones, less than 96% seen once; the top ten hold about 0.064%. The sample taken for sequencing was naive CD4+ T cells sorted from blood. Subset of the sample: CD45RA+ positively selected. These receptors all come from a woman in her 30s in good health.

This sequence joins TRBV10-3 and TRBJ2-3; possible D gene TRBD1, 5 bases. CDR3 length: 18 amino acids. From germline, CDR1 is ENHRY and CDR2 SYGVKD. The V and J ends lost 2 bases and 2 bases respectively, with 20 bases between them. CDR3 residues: CAISEPGQGRGVTDTQYF. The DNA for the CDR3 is TGTGCCATCAGTGAGCCCGGTCAGGGTAGGGGTGTCACAGATACGCAGTATTTT.

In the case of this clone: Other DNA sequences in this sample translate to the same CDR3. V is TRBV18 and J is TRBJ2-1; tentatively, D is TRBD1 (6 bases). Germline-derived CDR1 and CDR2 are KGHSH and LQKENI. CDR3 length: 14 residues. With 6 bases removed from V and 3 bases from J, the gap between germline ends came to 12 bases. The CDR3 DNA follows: TGTGCCAGCTCCCCCGCGGACAGCTACAATGAGCAGTTCTTC. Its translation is CASSPADSYNEQFF. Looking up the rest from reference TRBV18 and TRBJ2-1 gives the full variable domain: NAGVMQNPRHLVRRRGQEARLRCSPMKGHSHVYWYRQLPEEGLKFMVYLQKENIIDESGMPKERFSAEFPKEGPSILRIQQVVRGDSAAYFCASSPADSYNEQFFGPGTRLTVL.

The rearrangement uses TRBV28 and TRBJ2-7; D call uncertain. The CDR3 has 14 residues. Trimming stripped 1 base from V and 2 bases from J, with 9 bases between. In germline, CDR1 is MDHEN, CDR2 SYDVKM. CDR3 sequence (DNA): TGTGCCAGCAGTTTATTCCGAGACCCCTACGAGCAGTACTTC. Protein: CASSLFRDPYEQYF.

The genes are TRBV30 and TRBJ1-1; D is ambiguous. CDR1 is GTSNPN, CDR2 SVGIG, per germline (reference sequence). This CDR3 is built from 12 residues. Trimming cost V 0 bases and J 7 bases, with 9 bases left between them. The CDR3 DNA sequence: TGTGCCTGGAGTGTAGACCACATTGAAGCTTTCTTT. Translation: CAWSVDHIEAFF.

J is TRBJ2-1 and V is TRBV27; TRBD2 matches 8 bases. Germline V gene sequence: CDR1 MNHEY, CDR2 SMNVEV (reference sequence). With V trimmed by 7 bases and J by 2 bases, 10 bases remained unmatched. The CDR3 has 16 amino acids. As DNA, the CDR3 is TGTGCCAGCACTCGAAGGAGCGGGAGCACCTACAATGAGCAGTTCTTC. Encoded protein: CASTRRSGSTYNEQFF.

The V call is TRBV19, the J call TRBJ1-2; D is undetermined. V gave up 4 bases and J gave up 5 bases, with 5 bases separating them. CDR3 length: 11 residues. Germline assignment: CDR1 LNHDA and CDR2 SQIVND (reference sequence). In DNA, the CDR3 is TGTGCCAGTAGTACCGTGTATGGCTACACCTTC. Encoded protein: CASSTVYGYTF.

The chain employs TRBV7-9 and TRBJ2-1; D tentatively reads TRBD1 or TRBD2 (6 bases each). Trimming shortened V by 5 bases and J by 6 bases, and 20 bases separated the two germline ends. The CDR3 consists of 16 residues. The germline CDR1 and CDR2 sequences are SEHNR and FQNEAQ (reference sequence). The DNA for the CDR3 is TGTGCCAGCAGCCAGGAGGGGGACCCAAGTTTCAATGAGCAGTTCTTC. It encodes CASSQEGDPSFNEQFF.

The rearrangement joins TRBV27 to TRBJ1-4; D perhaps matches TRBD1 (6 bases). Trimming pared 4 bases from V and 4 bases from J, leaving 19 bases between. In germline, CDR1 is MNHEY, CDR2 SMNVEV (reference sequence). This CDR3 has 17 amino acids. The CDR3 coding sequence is TGTGCCAGCAGTTCGCAATCCCGGCCGGACAGTAATGAAAAACTGTTTTTT. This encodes CASSSQSRPDSNEKLFF.

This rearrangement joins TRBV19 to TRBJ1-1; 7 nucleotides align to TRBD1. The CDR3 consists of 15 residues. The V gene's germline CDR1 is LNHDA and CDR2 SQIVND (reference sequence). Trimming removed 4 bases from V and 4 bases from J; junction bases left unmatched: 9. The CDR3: CASSNRNRGGTEAFF. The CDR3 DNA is TGTGCCAGTAGTAACCGAAACAGGGGTGGCACTGAAGCTTTCTTT.

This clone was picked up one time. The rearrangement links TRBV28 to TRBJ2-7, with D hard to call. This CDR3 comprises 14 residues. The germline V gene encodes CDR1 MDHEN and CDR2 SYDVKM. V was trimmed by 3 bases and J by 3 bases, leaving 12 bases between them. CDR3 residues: CASSFHSGDYEQYF. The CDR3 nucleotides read TGTGCCAGCAGTTTTCATTCAGGAGACTACGAGCAGTACTTC.

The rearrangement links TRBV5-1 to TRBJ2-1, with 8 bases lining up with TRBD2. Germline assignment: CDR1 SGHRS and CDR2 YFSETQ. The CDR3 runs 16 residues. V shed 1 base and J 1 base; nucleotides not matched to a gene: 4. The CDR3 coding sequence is TGCGCCAGCAGCTTGTCTAGCGGGCTGTCCTACAATGAGCAGTTCTTC. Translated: CASSLSSGLSYNEQFF.

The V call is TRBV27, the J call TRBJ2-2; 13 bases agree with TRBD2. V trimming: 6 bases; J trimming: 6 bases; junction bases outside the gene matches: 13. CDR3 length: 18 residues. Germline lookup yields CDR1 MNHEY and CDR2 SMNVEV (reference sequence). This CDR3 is CASSYTGLAGRPPGELFF. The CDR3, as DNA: TGTGCCAGCAGCTACACGGGACTAGCGGGACGTCCTCCCGGGGAGCTGTTTTTT.

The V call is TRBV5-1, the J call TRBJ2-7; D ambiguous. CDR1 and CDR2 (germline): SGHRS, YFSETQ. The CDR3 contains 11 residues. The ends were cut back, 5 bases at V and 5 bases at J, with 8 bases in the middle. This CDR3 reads CASSQPHEQYF. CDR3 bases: TGCGCCAGCAGTCAACCTCACGAGCAGTACTTC.

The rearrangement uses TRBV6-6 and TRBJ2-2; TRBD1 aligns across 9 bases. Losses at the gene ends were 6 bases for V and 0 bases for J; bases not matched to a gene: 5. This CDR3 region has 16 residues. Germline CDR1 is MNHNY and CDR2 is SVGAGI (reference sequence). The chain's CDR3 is CASRERQGANTGELFF. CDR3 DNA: TGTGCCAGCAGGGAAAGACAGGGGGCGAACACCGGGGAGCTGTTTTTT.

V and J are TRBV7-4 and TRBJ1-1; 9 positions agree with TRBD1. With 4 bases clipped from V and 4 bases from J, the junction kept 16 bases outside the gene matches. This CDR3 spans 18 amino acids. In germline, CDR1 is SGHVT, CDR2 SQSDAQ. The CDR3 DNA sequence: TGTGCCAGCAGCTATCGAACATCCGGGACAGGGAGTTCCACTGAAGCTTTCTTT. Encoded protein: CASSYRTSGTGSSTEAFF.

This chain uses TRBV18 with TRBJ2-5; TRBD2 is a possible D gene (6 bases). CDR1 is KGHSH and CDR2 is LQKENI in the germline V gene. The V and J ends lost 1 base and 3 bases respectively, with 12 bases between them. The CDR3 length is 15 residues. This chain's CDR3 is CASSPRVAEEETQYF. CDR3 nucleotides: TGTGCCAGCTCACCACGAGTAGCGGAAGAAGAGACCCAGTACTTC.

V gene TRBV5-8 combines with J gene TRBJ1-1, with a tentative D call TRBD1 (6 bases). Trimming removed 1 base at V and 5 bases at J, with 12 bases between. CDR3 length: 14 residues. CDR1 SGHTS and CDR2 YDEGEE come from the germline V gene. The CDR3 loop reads CASSLWTAGTEAFF. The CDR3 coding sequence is TGTGCCAGCAGCTTGTGGACAGCGGGTACTGAAGCTTTCTTT.

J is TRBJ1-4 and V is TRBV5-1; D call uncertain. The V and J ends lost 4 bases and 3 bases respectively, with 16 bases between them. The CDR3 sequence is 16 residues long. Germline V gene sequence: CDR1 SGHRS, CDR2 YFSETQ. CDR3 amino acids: CASSLGPRRANEKLFF. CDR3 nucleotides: TGCGCCAGCAGCCTCGGGCCCCGGCGGGCTAATGAAAAACTGTTTTTT.

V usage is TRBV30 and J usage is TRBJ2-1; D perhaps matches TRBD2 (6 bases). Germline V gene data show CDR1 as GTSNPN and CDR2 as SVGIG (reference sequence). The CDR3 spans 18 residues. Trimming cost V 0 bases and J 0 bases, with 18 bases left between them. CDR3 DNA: TGTGCCTGGAGTGTATTTTGGGGAGGAGCGGTCTCCTACAATGAGCAGTTCTTC. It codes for CAWSVFWGGAVSYNEQFF.

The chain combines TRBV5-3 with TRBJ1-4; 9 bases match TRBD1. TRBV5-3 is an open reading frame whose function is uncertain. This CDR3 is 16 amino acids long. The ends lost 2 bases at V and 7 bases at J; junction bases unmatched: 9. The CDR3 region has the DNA TGTGCCAGAAGCTTAGGGTTGGAGGACAGGGGTGAAAAACTGTTTTTT. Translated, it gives CARSLGLEDRGEKLFF.

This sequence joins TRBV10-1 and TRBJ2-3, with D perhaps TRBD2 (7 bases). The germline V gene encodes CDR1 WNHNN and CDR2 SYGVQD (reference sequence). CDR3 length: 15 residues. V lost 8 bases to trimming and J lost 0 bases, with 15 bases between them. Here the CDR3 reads CASGGGTSSTDTQYF. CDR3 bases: TGCGCCAGCGGGGGGGGGACATCAAGCACAGATACGCAGTATTTT.

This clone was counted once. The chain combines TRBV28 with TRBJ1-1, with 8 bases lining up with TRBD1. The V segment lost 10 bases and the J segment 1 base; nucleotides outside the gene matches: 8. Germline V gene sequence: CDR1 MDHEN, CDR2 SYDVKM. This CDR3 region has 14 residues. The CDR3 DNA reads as TGTGCCACACAAGACGGACAGGGGAACACTGAAGCTTTCTTT. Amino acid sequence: CATQDGQGNTEAFF.

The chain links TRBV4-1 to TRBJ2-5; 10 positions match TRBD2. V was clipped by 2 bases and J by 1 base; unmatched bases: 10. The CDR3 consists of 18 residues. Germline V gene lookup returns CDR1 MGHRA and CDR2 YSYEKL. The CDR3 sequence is CASSQSPATSGVQETQYF. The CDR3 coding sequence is TGCGCCAGCAGCCAATCTCCTGCCACTAGCGGGGTCCAAGAGACCCAGTACTTC.

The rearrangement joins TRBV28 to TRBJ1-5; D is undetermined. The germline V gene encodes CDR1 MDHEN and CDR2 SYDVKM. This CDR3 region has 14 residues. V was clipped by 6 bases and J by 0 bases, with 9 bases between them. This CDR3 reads CASSRPPSNQPQHF. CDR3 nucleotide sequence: TGTGCCAGCAGCCGCCCCCCTAGCAATCAGCCCCAGCATTTT.

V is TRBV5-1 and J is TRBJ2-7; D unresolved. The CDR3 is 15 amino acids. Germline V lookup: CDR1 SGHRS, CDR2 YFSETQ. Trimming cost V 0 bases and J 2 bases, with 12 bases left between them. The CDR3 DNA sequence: TGCGCCAGCAGCTTGGAGCTAGGGAAGGCCTACGAGCAGTACTTC. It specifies CASSLELGKAYEQYF. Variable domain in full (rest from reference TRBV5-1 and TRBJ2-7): KAGVTQTPRYLIKTRGQQVTLSCSPISGHRSVSWYQQTPGQGLQFLFEYFSETQRNKGNFPGRFSGRQFSNSRSEMNVSTLELGDSALYLCASSLELGKAYEQYFGPGTRLTVT.

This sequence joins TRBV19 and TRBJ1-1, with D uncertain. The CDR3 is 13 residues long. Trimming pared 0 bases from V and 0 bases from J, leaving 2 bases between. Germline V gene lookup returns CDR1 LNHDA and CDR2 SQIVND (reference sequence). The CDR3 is CASSIDLNTEAFF. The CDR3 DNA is TGTGCCAGTAGTATAGATCTGAACACTGAAGCTTTCTTT.

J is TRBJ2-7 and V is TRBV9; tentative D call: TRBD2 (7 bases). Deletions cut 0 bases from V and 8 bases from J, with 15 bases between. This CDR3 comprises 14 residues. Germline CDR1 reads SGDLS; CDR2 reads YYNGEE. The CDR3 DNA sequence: TGTGCCAGCAGCGTAGTGGGAGGGGGAGAACAGCAGTACTTC. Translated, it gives CASSVVGGGEQQYF.

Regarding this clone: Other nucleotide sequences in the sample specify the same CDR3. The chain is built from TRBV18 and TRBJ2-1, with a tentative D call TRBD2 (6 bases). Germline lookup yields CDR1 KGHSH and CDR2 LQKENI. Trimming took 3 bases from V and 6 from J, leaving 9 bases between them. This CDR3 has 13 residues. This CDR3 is CASSPGGRNEQFF. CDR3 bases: TGTGCCAGCTCACCGGGGGGTCGCAATGAGCAGTTCTTC.